The rows below give T cell receptor beta chains drawn from one sample of a study of blood T cells in healthy people across ages. One entry per CDR3 protein, called by TCRdb with MiXCR from the 5' RACE reads. The data show 600,000 to 900,000 distinct CDR3 sequences, around a quarter seen once. These records were also assigned to another study, of T cells of mothers and their children.

The sequenced sample was blood. These receptors all come from a boy between 5 and 17 years old in good health. Each CDR3 is given with its conserved first and last residue. The D gene is left open where the match is weak.

CASSVEGGIPYNEQFF,TRBV9,-,TRBJ2-1
CSARDYKGDQPQHF,TRBV20-1,-,TRBJ1-5
CASSVRQTTDTQYF,TRBV2,-,TRBJ2-3
CASSHAQTSPYGYTF,TRBV3-1,-,TRBJ1-2
CATSIPGRGEQFF,TRBV24-1,TRBD2,TRBJ2-1
CASKTGVRNQPQHF,TRBV2,TRBD1,TRBJ1-5
CASIEPTAIAKNIQYF,TRBV6-1,-,TRBJ2-4
CASSPYSVSSYNEQFF,TRBV7-9,-,TRBJ2-1
CASRDGTGNHGYTF,TRBV4-1,TRBD1,TRBJ1-2
CSPAGQRGSEQFF,TRBV20-1,-,TRBJ2-1
CASSLRDRGHNEQFF,TRBV7-8,TRBD1,-
CASSLHPLAGARETQYF,TRBV28,TRBD2,TRBJ2-5
CATSREGGEGHGYTF,TRBV15,-,TRBJ1-2
CSARAGTGDSDEQFF,TRBV20-1,TRBD1,TRBJ2-1
CASRQEGYGYTF,TRBV5-1,-,TRBJ1-2
CASSLMAGRADTQYF,TRBV27,-,TRBJ2-3
CASSRDPEPDTQYF,TRBV7-8,-,TRBJ2-3
CASSRGNTIYF,TRBV12-3/TRBV12-4,-,TRBJ1-3
CASSRRLRGGHTF,TRBV27,-,TRBJ1-2
CASSLSGMDGYTF,TRBV27,-,TRBJ1-2
CSARGTGEEAFF,TRBV20-1,TRBD1,TRBJ1-1
CASSDSNERFF,TRBV9,-,TRBJ2-1
CATTWDSRNTEAFF,TRBV15,TRBD1,TRBJ1-1
CASSQDGAGAAFF,TRBV3-1,-,TRBJ1-1
CASSSPLRTGARTYEQYF,TRBV27,TRBD1,TRBJ2-7
CASSLDGRTGAYEQYF,TRBV7-9,TRBD1,TRBJ2-7
CASSQVPSGSYNEQFF,TRBV14,TRBD2,TRBJ2-1
CASSLTGGGYTGELFF,TRBV5-1,-,TRBJ2-2
CASSRTSGGAVSGELFF,TRBV5-1,TRBD2,TRBJ2-2
CASSLDQGNGYTF,TRBV5-1,-,TRBJ1-2
CASSPDGNGPEQFF,TRBV2,-,-
CASTLEGRETQYF,TRBV28,-,TRBJ2-5
CASSDRVEETQYF,TRBV2,-,-
CASRGHPRETQYF,TRBV6-1,-,-
CASSLESTSNTGELFF,TRBV7-9,-,TRBJ2-2
CASSYGQDPPDTQYF,TRBV5-1,TRBD1,TRBJ2-3
CAISPTGTAAYEQYF,TRBV10-3,TRBD1,TRBJ2-7
CASSWDAGATQFF,TRBV28,-,TRBJ2-1
CASSFGQREKLFF,TRBV7-2,-,TRBJ1-4
CSVFGVQGEETQYF,TRBV29-1,TRBD1,TRBJ2-5
CASSAEGPWGTQYF,TRBV7-3,-,TRBJ2-5
CASSEQGRGNYGYTF,TRBV9,TRBD1,TRBJ1-2
CASSHLRAAQQYF,TRBV14,-,TRBJ2-7
CASSPGLAGSDTQYF,TRBV6-6,TRBD2,TRBJ2-3
CASSPTGSYTEAFF,TRBV12-3/TRBV12-4,-,TRBJ1-1
CASQGPSYEQYF,TRBV5-1,-,TRBJ2-7
CASSTGSKETQYF,TRBV6-1,TRBD1,TRBJ2-5